The TCR beta chain described here comes from a study of shared clonotypes between healthy human individuals. Sequencing was at deep level. Profiled with immunoSEQ multiplex PCR; TCRdb holds only in-frame clones, not every one. There are about 1.5 million clones in the sample; approximately 97% occur only once, and over 1% lies in the top ten. Comment on this clone: Its antigen remains unknown.

Germline CDR1 and CDR2: KGHSH and LQKENI. The CDR3 length is 18 residues. V was clipped by 1 base and J by 0 bases, with 16 bases between them. The study, taken as a whole, reports: In four donors, around 5% of naive CD4 clonotypes appeared in common. Lower generation probabilities were found for non-shared clonotypes than for those shared by all four donors. Read depth was anticipated to influence clonotype sharing among donors.

V gene TRBV18 combines with J gene TRBJ1-3; D not certain. The sample consisted of naive CD4+ T cells sorted from blood. Subset here: CD45RA+ positively selected. This TCR was recovered from a man aged 25 to 40 in good health. Here the CDR3 DNA reads TGTGCCAGCTCACCACTGGCAGGCAGCTCCATCTCTGGAAACACCATATATTTT. It translates to CASSPLAGSSISGNTIYF.